These T cell receptor beta chains were read from a single sample in a study of OX40 agonist ivuxolimab in advanced cancers. Sequencing used immunoSEQ multiplex PCR; TCRdb keeps in-frame clones, though not all of them. Among some 70,000 clones listed, around 84% were seen once. The material sequenced was CD4+ or CD8+ T cells sorted from blood, taken in a trial of the OX40 agonist ivuxolimab. Source of these receptors: an adult with an advanced solid tumor such as melanoma, head and neck, liver or kidney cancer. Each CDR3 is given with its conserved first and last residue. The order of the fields is D gene, clone size, J gene, V gene, CDR3 protein, CDR3 DNA. D genes are given only for firm matches. Rows may omit the clone size; those that give it use once, few, many or a size class.

>TRBD2|-|TRBJ2-2|TRBV4-3
CASSQAGGTGGELFF
TGCGCCAGCAGCCAAGCCGGGGGGACGGGCGGGGAGCTGTTTTTT
>-|-|TRBJ2-5|TRBV5-1
CASSLEAAETQYF
TGCGCCAGCAGCTTGGAGGCAGCAGAGACCCAGTACTTC
>-|-|TRBJ1-4|TRBV30
CAWSAIQGTTNEKLFF
TGTGCCTGGAGTGCGATCCAGGGGACAACTAATGAAAAACTGTTTTTT
>-|-|TRBJ1-4|TRBV2
CASSDPGDDEKLFF
TGTGCCAGCAGTGATCCAGGGGATGACGAAAAACTGTTTTTT
>TRBD2|-|TRBJ2-5|TRBV9
CASSVGTSGGALETQYF
TGTGCCAGCAGCGTAGGGACTAGCGGGGGGGCCCTGGAGACCCAGTACTTC
>TRBD2|-|TRBJ2-5|TRBV5-4
CASSSKSSGGGKTQYF
TGTGCCAGCAGCTCTAAAAGCAGCGGGGGCGGAAAGACCCAGTACTTC
>-|few|TRBJ1-6|TRBV28
CASSFGRALHF
TGTGCCAGCAGTTTTGGGCGGGCCCTCCACTTT
>TRBD1|-|TRBJ1-2|TRBV6-5
CASRERQGYGYTF
TGTGCCAGCAGAGAACGACAGGGATATGGCTACACCTTC
>-|-|TRBJ2-3|TRBV28
CASSLGQYTDTQYF
TGTGCCAGCAGTTTAGGACAGTACACAGATACGCAGTATTTT
>TRBD1|-|TRBJ2-1|TRBV29-1
CSVRTGYNEQFF
TGCAGCGTTAGGACAGGGTACAATGAGCAGTTCTTC
>-|-|TRBJ2-3|TRBV6-5
CASSYGLGSDTQYF
TGTGCCAGCAGTTACGGTTTGGGGTCAGATACGCAGTATTTT
>TRBD2|-|TRBJ2-1|TRBV4-2
CASSQVLAGGPHEQFF
TGTGCCAGCAGCCAAGTGTTAGCGGGAGGGCCCCATGAGCAGTTCTTC
>TRBD1|-|TRBJ1-1|TRBV28
CASSTTGGRTEAFF
TGTGCCAGCAGTACTACAGGGGGTAGAACTGAAGCTTTCTTT
>-|-|TRBJ2-5|TRBV5-1
CASSSQLGPQETQYF
TGCGCCAGCAGCTCCCAATTAGGGCCTCAAGAGACCCAGTACTTC
>TRBD1|-|TRBJ1-6|TRBV28
CASSFGTAASPLHF
TGTGCCAGCAGTTTTGGGACAGCCGCTTCACCCCTCCACTTT
>TRBD1|few|TRBJ2-1|TRBV28
CASSEGPQGAGNEQFF
TGTGCCAGCAGCGAAGGCCCACAGGGGGCCGGCAATGAGCAGTTCTTC
>TRBD1|-|TRBJ1-1|TRBV5-1
CASRTGTVGTEAFF
TGCGCCAGCAGAACCGGGACAGTCGGGACTGAAGCTTTCTTT
>TRBD1|-|TRBJ2-3|TRBV29-1
CSVGIRQGASDTQYF
TGCAGCGTTGGTATCCGCCAGGGGGCATCAGATACGCAGTATTTT
>-|few|TRBJ2-5|TRBV7-8
CASSQRDPQETQYF
TGTGCCAGCAGCCAACGGGATCCCCAAGAGACCCAGTACTTC
>TRBD1|-|TRBJ1-1|TRBV13
CASRDQGQVNTEAFF
TGTGCCAGCAGGGACCAGGGACAGGTCAACACTGAAGCTTTCTTT
>TRBD2|-|TRBJ2-5|TRBV19
CASSISLLAEETQYF
TGTGCCAGTAGTATAAGCCTACTAGCGGAAGAGACCCAGTACTTC
>-|-|TRBJ2-5|TRBV5-4
CASSFQGLETQYF
TGTGCCAGCAGCTTTCAAGGGTTGGAGACCCAGTACTTC
>TRBD1|-|TRBJ1-5|TRBV30
CAWSGGQGEKYKKPQHF
TGTGCCTGGAGTGGGGGACAGGGGGAAAAATATAAGAAGCCCCAGCATTTT
>-|-|TRBJ1-4|TRBV19
CASSPQTGGNEKLFF
TGTGCCAGTAGTCCTCAGACAGGAGGGAATGAAAAACTGTTTTTT
>-|-|TRBJ1-1|TRBV5-1
CASSLLGNTEAFF
TGCGCCAGCAGCTTACTGGGGAACACTGAAGCTTTCTTT
>-|few|TRBJ2-5|TRBV2
CASSPSETQYF
TGTGCCAGCAGCCCCAGTGAGACCCAGTACTTC
>-|-|TRBJ1-4|TRBV19
CASSIAYSWYEKLFF
TGTGCCAGTAGTATCGCGTACAGTTGGTATGAAAAACTGTTTTTT
>-|once|TRBJ1-1|TRBV30
CAWNFDRQNTEAFF
TGTGCCTGGAACTTTGACAGGCAGAACACTGAAGCTTTCTTT
>-|-|TRBJ1-2|TRBV5-6
CASSLGWDGYTF
TGTGCCAGCAGCTTGGGGTGGGATGGCTACACCTTC
>-|few|TRBJ1-5|TRBV6-6
CASSYAGYNQPQHF
TGTGCCAGCAGTTACGCAGGGTACAATCAGCCCCAGCATTTT
>TRBD2|many|TRBJ2-7|TRBV19
CASSMNVGGPEQYF
TGTGCCAGTAGTATGAATGTGGGAGGGCCAGAGCAGTACTTC
>TRBD1|-|TRBJ2-2|TRBV4-3
CASSQRTGGTGELFF
TGCGCCAGCAGCCAACGGACAGGGGGCACCGGGGAGCTGTTTTTT
>TRBD2|-|TRBJ2-3|TRBV5-1
CASSPGVAGGRGTDTQYF
TGCGCCAGCAGCCCCGGGGTAGCGGGGGGGCGTGGCACAGATACGCAGTATTTT
>TRBD1|-|TRBJ2-3|TRBV2
CASSLGTGITDTQYF
TGTGCCAGCAGTCTTGGGACAGGGATAACAGATACGCAGTATTTT
>-|-|TRBJ2-3|TRBV18
CASSPSTTDTQYF
TGTGCCAGCTCACCTTCGACGACAGATACGCAGTATTTT
>TRBD2|-|TRBJ2-3|TRBV27
CASSLRGFGLLAGYFSTDTQYF
TGTGCCAGCAGTTTGCGGGGTTTTGGGTTATTAGCGGGCTACTTTAGCACAGATACGCAGTATTTT
>-|-|TRBJ2-3|TRBV29-1
CSVEHRSRGGDTQYF
TGCAGCGTTGAGCACCGGTCGAGGGGTGGAGATACGCAGTATTTT